One sample yielded the 31 T cell receptor beta chains listed below, sequenced in a study of blood T cell repertoires in COVID-19. Profiled with immunoSEQ multiplex PCR; TCRdb holds only in-frame clones, not every one. The table includes 140,000 to 150,000 clones, roughly 86% detected once. Sequenced material: peripheral blood. All receptors come from a human donor in a cohort sampled during active COVID-19.

The chain joins TRBV2 to TRBJ1-6; a weak D match, TRBD1 (6 bases). This CDR3 is 14 amino acids long. Trimming cost V 5 bases and J 5 bases, with 10 bases left between them. The germline V gene has CDR1 SNHLY and CDR2 FYNNEI. DNA of the CDR3: TGTGCCAGCAGTCTCCGGGACAATAATTCACCCCTCCACTTT. This encodes CASSLRDNNSPLHF.

The chain employs TRBV4-3 and TRBJ2-1, with D maybe TRBD2 (7 bases). With 0 bases removed from V and 4 bases from J, the gap between germline ends came to 13 bases. There are 16 residues in the CDR3. Germline CDR1 reads LGHNA; CDR2 reads YSLEER. The CDR3 nucleotides are TGCGCCAGCAGCCAAGACTCGCGGGGGCGTTACAATGAGCAGTTCTTC. Translating gives CASSQDSRGRYNEQFF.

The chain carries TRBV24-1 and TRBJ2-5, with D tentatively TRBD1 (5 bases). Germline V CDR1 and CDR2: KGHDR, SFDVKD. V lost 1 base to trimming and J lost 0 bases, with 11 bases between them. The CDR3 has 16 residues. CDR3 residues: CATSDLSLGDQETQYF. The CDR3 bases are TGTGCCACCAGTGATTTATCCTTAGGGGACCAAGAGACCCAGTACTTC.

The J gene is TRBJ1-1, the V gene TRBV10-2, with D possibly matching TRBD1 (6 bases). The V gene lost 2 bases and the J gene lost 10 bases, with 20 bases spanning the gap. CDR1 is WSHSY, CDR2 SAAADI, per germline. The CDR3 has 15 amino acids. In DNA form, the CDR3 reads TGCGCCAGCAGTGAGCAAGGAGGGGGACGGGGGGGAGCTTTCTTT. Translation: CASSEQGGGRGGAFF.

The CDR3 reads CASSLLLAGGINRHEQFF. The CDR3, as DNA: TGCGCCAGCAGCTTACTTCTAGCGGGGGGTATCAACAGGCATGAGCAGTTCTTC. The V gene is TRBV5-1, the J gene TRBJ2-1; 11 nucleotides match TRBD2. Trimming at V came to 2 bases and at J to 8 bases, leaving 15 bases not matched to a gene. CDR1 and CDR2 from the germline V gene are SGHRS and YFSETQ. The length of the CDR3 is 18 residues.

The chain combines TRBV23-1 with TRBJ2-7; D is perhaps TRBD1 (5 bases). TRBV23-1 is reported as an ORF; its role is uncertain. The CDR3 contains 17 residues. V lost 7 bases to trimming and J lost 3 bases, with 25 bases between them. This chain's CDR3 is CASTSGSPKPAYYEQYF. As DNA, the CDR3 is TGCGCCAGCACATCAGGGTCTCCCAAACCAGCTTACTACGAGCAGTACTTC.

The CDR3 nucleotides are TGTGCCAGCAGTTACTCGACTAGCCGTGGGCAGTTCTTC. Amino acid sequence: CASSYSTSRGQFF. V gene TRBV6-6 combines with J gene TRBJ2-1; 7 nucleotides line up with TRBD2. Germline CDR1 MNHNY, CDR2 SVGAGI (reference sequence). Losses at the gene ends were 0 bases for V and 12 bases for J; bases not matched to a gene: 5. CDR3 length equals 13 residues.

The rearrangement links TRBV14 to TRBJ2-1; 13 bases agree with TRBD2. J gave up 6 bases and V 0 bases, and 11 bases lay outside the gene matches. CDR1 is SGHDN, CDR2 FVKESK, per germline. The CDR3 has 19 amino acids. CDR3 in DNA: TGTGCCAGCAGCCAAGAAAGGACTAGCGGGAGTATGAGGGGCAATGAGCAGTTCTTC. This translates into CASSQERTSGSMRGNEQFF.

The chain employs TRBV6-2 or TRBV6-3 and TRBJ2-5; a possible D gene is TRBD1 (6 bases). The V gene lost 0 bases and the J gene lost 5 bases, with 19 bases spanning the gap. CDR3 length equals 17 residues. The V gene's germline CDR1 is MNHEY and CDR2 SVGEGT. CDR3 DNA: TGTGCCAGCAGTTACTCGAGGTTGAGGCCCGACAGGGAGACCCAGTACTTC. Protein product: CASSYSRLRPDRETQYF.

This rearrangement joins TRBV28 to TRBJ1-2, with TRBD1 matching over 12 bases. The germline gives CDR1 MDHEN, CDR2 SYDVKM. This CDR3 region has 15 residues. The V segment lost 3 bases and the J segment 6 bases; nucleotides outside the gene matches: 5. In nucleotides, the CDR3 is TGTGCCAGCAGTTTCTCGGGACAGGGGGCGCATGGCTACACCTTC. Translating it yields CASSFSGQGAHGYTF.

The gene calls are TRBV3-1 (or the pseudogene TRBV3-2) and TRBJ1-6; D gene ambiguous. The CDR3 is made up of 13 amino acids. Trimming took 0 bases from V and 14 from J, leaving 11 bases between them. Germline assignment: CDR1 LGHDT and CDR2 YNNKEL (reference sequence). DNA of the CDR3: TGTGCCAGCAGCCAAGATAGAGGGTCATCCCTCCACTTT. Translating it yields CASSQDRGSSLHF.

This sequence joins TRBV19 and TRBJ2-7; 7 bases are shared with TRBD1. The CDR3 contains 16 residues. Germline CDR1 LNHDA, CDR2 SQIVND (reference sequence). Unmatched junction bases numbered 16, after V lost 5 bases and J lost 6 bases. The CDR3 spells CASSDRDSHLDSEQYF. CDR3 nucleotide sequence: TGTGCCAGTAGTGACCGGGACAGCCACCTGGACTCCGAGCAGTACTTC. Looking up the rest from reference TRBV19 and TRBJ2-7 gives the full variable domain: DGGITQSPKYLFRKEGQNVTLSCEQNLNHDAMYWYRQDPGQGLRLIYYSQIVNDFQKGDIAEGYSVSREKKESFPLTVTSAQKNPTAFYLCASSDRDSHLDSEQYFGPGTRLTVT.

Written as DNA, the CDR3 is TGTGCCAGCAGCTTAGTTGGGGACAGGTGGGAAGAGACCCAGTACTTC. Its translation: CASSLVGDRWEETQYF. The chain joins TRBV7-9 to TRBJ2-5; 8 nucleotides line up with TRBD1. V shed 1 base, J shed 3 bases, and the junction held 7 bases outside the gene matches. This CDR3 comprises 16 residues. Germline V gives CDR1 SEHNR, CDR2 FQNEAQ (reference sequence).

This sequence joins TRBV12-5 and TRBJ1-1; D unresolved. The CDR3 spans 13 residues. Germline-derived CDR1 and CDR2 are LGHNT and FRNRAP. The V end lost 1 base, the J end lost 4 bases, and 7 bases lay between the germline ends. The CDR3 sequence is CASGLAEGTEAFF. CDR3 DNA: TGTGCTAGTGGTTTGGCTGAGGGCACTGAAGCTTTCTTT.

V is TRBV19 and J is TRBJ1-3; maybe TRBD1 (5 bases). Germline loops: CDR1 LNHDA, CDR2 SQIVND (reference sequence). This CDR3 contains 16 residues. Trimming stripped 6 bases from V and 0 bases from J, with 15 bases between. CDR3 DNA sequence: TGTGCCAGTAGCACTATGGGGCTCCGCTCTGGAAACACCATATATTTT. The encoded protein is CASSTMGLRSGNTIYF.

The chain is built from TRBV10-2 and TRBJ2-5, with TRBD2 matching 8 bases. The CDR3 extends over 16 amino acids. V shed 6 bases and J 3 bases; nucleotides not matched to a gene: 12. The germline gives CDR1 WSHSY, CDR2 SAAADI. CDR3 region: CASRPTTSLAEETQYF. The CDR3 region has the DNA TGCGCCAGCAGGCCCACAACATCACTAGCGGAAGAGACCCAGTACTTC.

The count of this clone is one. This chain links TRBV7-9 with TRBJ1-2; the D gene is possibly TRBD1 (6 bases). The V end lost 2 bases, the J end lost 3 bases, and 22 bases lay between the germline ends. Germline V gene lookup returns CDR1 SEHNR and CDR2 FQNEAQ (reference sequence). This CDR3 region has 18 residues. In nucleotides, the CDR3 is TGTGCCAGCAGCTTAAGCCGGTTAGGACAGAGGATCTACTATGGCTACACCTTC. It translates to CASSLSRLGQRIYYGYTF.

This clone was counted a single time. This sequence joins TRBV28 and TRBJ2-5; 13 bases fit TRBD2. The CDR3 length is 17 residues. Germline CDR1 is MDHEN and CDR2 is SYDVKM. V was pared by 5 bases and J by 4 bases, with 10 bases of the junction left unmatched. Here the CDR3 DNA reads TGTGCCAGCAGTAACAGACTAGCGGGAGGTTATAGAGAGACCCAGTACTTC. Translating it yields CASSNRLAGGYRETQYF.

The chain is built from TRBV19 and TRBJ2-3; D uncertain. From germline, CDR1 is LNHDA and CDR2 SQIVND (reference sequence). The CDR3 runs to 12 residues. Trimming took 3 bases from V and 6 from J, leaving 7 bases between them. The CDR3 region is CASSIFGDTQYF. DNA for the CDR3: TGTGCCAGTAGTATTTTCGGGGATACGCAGTATTTT.

The chain links TRBV7-3 to TRBJ2-3, with D tentatively TRBD2 (6 bases). Germline V lookup: CDR1 SGHTA, CDR2 FQGTGA. The V gene lost 2 bases and the J gene lost 6 bases, with 15 bases spanning the gap. The CDR3 sequence is 15 residues long. CDR3 amino acids: CASSLDRRDWDTQYF. The CDR3 DNA is TGTGCCAGCAGCTTAGATCGGCGGGATTGGGATACGCAGTATTTT.

V gene TRBV18 combines with J gene TRBJ2-3; D may be TRBD2 (7 bases). Germline CDR1 reads KGHSH; CDR2 reads LQKENI. This CDR3 region has 15 residues. V was trimmed by 3 bases and J by 1 base, leaving 11 bases between them. DNA for the CDR3: TGTGCCAGCTCACCTGGGGGGGCGGGCACAGATACGCAGTATTTT. Protein: CASSPGGAGTDTQYF.

The chain recombines TRBV2 with TRBJ2-7, with D perhaps matching TRBD1 (6 bases). Trimming took 8 bases from V and 6 from J, leaving 20 bases between them. Looked up from germline, CDR1 is SNHLY and CDR2 is FYNNEI. The CDR3 spans 14 residues. Written as DNA, the CDR3 is TGTGCCAGCCGCGGACCTTTACAGGGTTCCGAGCAGTACTTC. Protein: CASRGPLQGSEQYF.

Here the CDR3 DNA reads TGTGCCAGCAGCGTAGAGCCGAACACAGATACGCAGTATTTT. Encoded protein: CASSVEPNTDTQYF. V and J are TRBV9 and TRBJ2-3, with D uncertain. V gave up 0 bases and J gave up 2 bases, with 7 bases separating them. From germline, CDR1 is SGDLS and CDR2 YYNGEE. The CDR3 consists of 14 residues.

V is TRBV27 and J is TRBJ2-3, with 12 positions matching TRBD1. Germline V gene lookup returns CDR1 MNHEY and CDR2 SMNVEV (reference sequence). This CDR3 has 15 residues. J was trimmed by 6 bases and V by 3 bases; bases with no gene match: 4. The chain's CDR3 is CASSFGTGGADTQYF. DNA for the CDR3: TGTGCCAGCAGTTTTGGGACAGGGGGCGCGGATACGCAGTATTTT.

CDR3: CASSLALGEDTEAFF. The CDR3 DNA reads TGTGCCAGCAGCTTAGCGCTAGGGGAGGACACTGAAGCTTTCTTT. This rearrangement joins TRBV7-2 to TRBJ1-1, with a possible D match to TRBD1 (5 bases). V gave up 0 bases and J gave up 3 bases, with 11 bases separating them. Per germline, CDR1 SGHTA and CDR2 FQGNSA. This CDR3 comprises 15 residues.

The rearrangement joins TRBV27 to TRBJ1-2, with 9 nucleotides matching TRBD1. CDR1 and CDR2 from the germline V gene are MNHEY and SMNVEV (reference sequence). J was trimmed by 3 bases and V by 3 bases; bases with no gene match: 5. The length of the CDR3 is 15 residues. The CDR3 spells CASSLGQGFDYGYTF. Here the CDR3 DNA reads TGTGCCAGCAGTTTGGGACAGGGCTTTGACTATGGCTACACCTTC.

CDR3 in DNA: TGTGCCAGCAGCGAACAGAACTTGAACACTGAAGCTTTCTTT. This gives the protein CASSEQNLNTEAFF. The chain uses TRBV7-2 and TRBJ1-1; D gene uncertain. This CDR3 region has 14 residues. Deletions cut 5 bases from V and 0 bases from J, with 10 bases between. Germline-derived CDR1 and CDR2 are SGHTA and FQGNSA.

The chain joins TRBV9 to TRBJ2-5, with D possibly matching TRBD1 (5 bases). V was clipped by 0 bases and J by 4 bases, with 10 bases between them. This CDR3 is built from 14 residues. Germline values: CDR1 SGDLS, CDR2 YYNGEE. CDR3 coding DNA: TGTGCCAGCAGCGTAGGGGGCTGGGGAGAGACCCAGTACTTC. It yields the protein CASSVGGWGETQYF.

This clone was seen just once. The chain joins TRBV3-1 (or the pseudogene TRBV3-2) to TRBJ2-7; 11 bases are a match to TRBD1. This CDR3 is 14 amino acids long. The J segment lost 7 bases and the V segment lost 1 base, leaving 3 bases of the junction unmatched. CDR1 LGHDT and CDR2 YNNKEL come from the germline V gene (reference sequence). CDR3 nucleotide sequence: TGTGCCAGCAGCCAAGGGGGGACAGGGGGAGAGCAGTACTTC. It codes for CASSQGGTGGEQYF.

The chain recombines TRBV12-3 or TRBV12-4 with TRBJ2-7; D uncertain. Trimming cost V 6 bases and J 3 bases, with 12 bases left between them. The CDR3 spans 13 residues. CDR3 amino acids: CASRPPLHYEQYF. Written as DNA, the CDR3 is TGTGCCAGCAGACCTCCGTTACACTACGAGCAGTACTTC.

The chain recombines TRBV21-1 with TRBJ2-7; the table's D gene call, TRBD1, was not cross checked with the DNA. TRBV21-1 is described as a pseudogene. The CDR3 has 14 residues. The CDR3 here is CASSGAGSSYEQYF. The DNA for the CDR3 is TGTGCCAGCAGCGGGGCAGGGTCCTCCTACGAGCAGTACTTC.